The 25 T cell receptor beta chains presented below share a single source sample, sequenced in a study of CD8 T cells in Susac syndrome. With random hexamers, 0.5 to 1 ug RNA was reverse transcribed. One entry per CDR3 protein, called by TCRdb with MiXCR from the immunoSEQ multiplex PCR reads. The repertoire holds about 280,000 distinct CDR3 sequences, with about 85% as singletons. Sequencing was carried out using CD8+ T cells from PBMCs. The receptors derive from a human donor with multiple sclerosis.

This clonotype appeared a single time. The chain joins TRBV25-1 to TRBJ2-1; TRBD2 might be the D (6 bases). V lost 0 bases, J lost 4 bases, and 16 bases lay in between. The germline CDR1 and CDR2 sequences are MGHDK and SYGVNS. CDR3 length: 17 amino acids. DNA of the CDR3: TGTGCCAGCAGTGAATATAGGACTACCAGCTATTACAATGAGCAGTTCTTC. This sequence encodes CASSEYRTTSYYNEQFF. The whole variable domain, remainder taken from reference TRBV25-1 and TRBJ2-1, is EADIYQTPRYLVIGTGKKITLECSQTMGHDKMYWYQQDPGMELHLIHYSYGVNSTEKGDLSSESTVSRIRTEHFPLTLESARPSHTSQYLCASSEYRTTSYYNEQFFGPGTRLTVL.

J is TRBJ1-1 and V is TRBV15, with D tentatively TRBD1 (5 bases). Trimming pared 0 bases from V and 2 bases from J, leaving 7 bases between. The germline CDR1 and CDR2 sequences are LNHNV and YYDKDF (reference sequence). CDR3 length: 14 amino acids. CDR3 DNA: TGTGCCACCAGCAGAGACAGGGCTAACACTGAAGCTTTCTTT. Protein sequence: CATSRDRANTEAFF.

This clonotype was counted only a few times. CDR3 protein: CASSYSGTYEQYF. CDR3 DNA: TGTGCCAGTAGCTACTCCGGGACCTACGAGCAGTACTTC. This chain uses TRBV19 with TRBJ2-7; possible D gene TRBD2, 5 bases. There are 13 residues in the CDR3. CDR1 is LNHDA, CDR2 SQIVND, per germline (reference sequence). Trimming left V 6 bases short and J 2 bases short, with 11 bases between.

This rearrangement joins TRBV2 to TRBJ2-7, with 10 bases fitting TRBD2. With 8 bases clipped from V and 6 bases from J, the junction kept 4 bases outside the gene matches. Germline V gene data show CDR1 as SNHLY and CDR2 as FYNNEI. The CDR3 totals 12 residues. CDR3 coding DNA: TGTGCCAGCCTAGCGGGAGAACGCGAGCAGTACTTC. Its protein is CASLAGEREQYF.

This chain joins TRBV7-8 and TRBJ2-2; TRBD2 matches at 11 bases. Per the germline V gene, CDR1 is SGHVS and CDR2 is FQNEAQ. The CDR3 extends over 19 amino acids. Germline trimming cut 1 base from V and 1 base from J; bases unmatched to any gene: 8. CDR3 amino acids: CASSLVKRLAGKNTGELFF. The DNA for the CDR3 is TGTGCCAGCAGCTTAGTAAAAAGACTAGCGGGAAAGAACACCGGGGAGCTGTTTTTT.

This clonotype was seen only once. V is TRBV18 and J is TRBJ2-4, with D possibly called TRBD1 or TRBD2 (5 bases each). Germline values: CDR1 KGHSH, CDR2 LQKENI. Trimming removed 6 bases at V and 3 bases at J, with 21 bases between. The CDR3 consists of 17 residues. The CDR3 DNA is TGTGCCAGCTCTCAGGACGGGACGGGTTTCTACAAAAACATTCAGTACTTC. Encoded protein: CASSQDGTGFYKNIQYF.

This clonotype has more than one count but fewer than ten. The CDR3 spells CASSLGQGNYEQYF. The DNA of the CDR3 is TGTGCCAGCAGTTTGGGTCAGGGAAATTACGAGCAGTACTTC. This chain joins TRBV27 and TRBJ2-7, with D possibly being TRBD1 (5 bases). The germline CDR1 and CDR2 sequences are MNHEY and SMNVEV (reference sequence). Trimming removed 3 bases from V and 4 bases from J, with 13 bases in between. The CDR3 is 14 residues long.

The chain is built from TRBV4-2 and TRBJ2-7, with 8 bases that match TRBD2. The CDR3 loop spans 18 amino acids. V shed 0 bases, J shed 5 bases, and the junction held 15 bases outside the gene matches. Germline V gives CDR1 LGHNA, CDR2 YNFKEQ. CDR3 protein: CASSQESLAGLGHHEQYF. CDR3 sequence (DNA): TGTGCCAGCAGCCAAGAGTCGCTAGCGGGTTTGGGGCACCACGAGCAGTACTTC.

The chain is built from TRBV28 and TRBJ2-5, with a tentative D call TRBD2 (5 bases). CDR3 length equals 16 residues. Trimming took 3 bases from V and 4 from J, leaving 18 bases between them. Germline CDR1 MDHEN, CDR2 SYDVKM. The CDR3 region is CASSLRFGPSGETQYF. In DNA form, the CDR3 reads TGTGCCAGCAGTTTGAGGTTTGGCCCCAGCGGAGAGACCCAGTACTTC.

CDR3 coding DNA: TGTGCCTGGAATGGCCTAATGGGAACAGATACGCAGTATTTT. It is translated as CAWNGLMGTDTQYF. The J gene is TRBJ2-3, the V gene TRBV30; D call uncertain. The V and J ends lost 4 bases and 3 bases respectively, with 14 bases between them. Germline V gene sequence: CDR1 GTSNPN, CDR2 SVGIG (reference sequence). This CDR3 comprises 14 residues.

The chain combines TRBV5-1 with TRBJ2-5; D unclear. The CDR3 totals 14 residues. CDR1 and CDR2 from the germline V gene are SGHRS and YFSETQ. Trimming took off 2 bases at V and 4 bases at J, with 12 bases between the two ends. CDR3 region: CASSLPDARETQYF. The CDR3 coding sequence is TGCGCCAGCAGCTTACCGGACGCGAGAGAGACCCAGTACTTC.

V and J are TRBV7-9 and TRBJ2-6; D ambiguous. Germline V gene data show CDR1 as SEHNR and CDR2 as FQNEAQ (reference sequence). V lost 1 base and J lost 1, with 8 bases in between. CDR3 length: 16 amino acids. This chain's CDR3 is CASSLVSGSGANVLTF. As DNA, the CDR3 is TGTGCCAGCAGCTTAGTCTCCGGTTCTGGGGCCAACGTCCTGACTTTC.

This clonotype has a handful of counts. The chain joins TRBV6-5 to TRBJ2-1, with 8 bases identical to TRBD1. CDR3 length: 14 residues. Per germline, CDR1 MNHEY and CDR2 SVGAGI. With V trimmed by 8 bases and J by 2 bases, 5 bases remained unmatched. CDR3: CASEDRAAYNEQFF. The DNA for the CDR3 is TGTGCCAGCGAGGACAGGGCAGCCTACAATGAGCAGTTCTTC.

Written as DNA, the CDR3 is TGTGCCAGCAGCTCCCCGACAAGCCCCTACGAGCAGTACTTC. It specifies CASSSPTSPYEQYF. This chain connects TRBV11-2 to TRBJ2-7; D uncertain. Germline CDR1 reads SGHAT; CDR2 reads FQNNGV. V lost 4 bases and J lost 2, with 12 bases in between. The CDR3 extends over 14 amino acids.

This clonotype has just a few counts. The J gene is TRBJ2-4, the V gene TRBV4-2, with 11 bases matching TRBD2. V was clipped by 4 bases and J by 4 bases; unmatched bases: 9. CDR1 is LGHNA and CDR2 is YNFKEQ in the germline V gene. The CDR3 runs 17 residues. CDR3: CASSPTFSGRAKNIQYF. The CDR3 coding sequence is TGTGCCAGCAGCCCTACCTTTAGCGGGAGGGCGAAAAACATTCAGTACTTC.

V and J are TRBV20-1 and TRBJ2-7; D may be TRBD1 (5 bases). Germline V gene lookup returns CDR1 DFQATT and CDR2 SNEGSKA (reference sequence). This CDR3 spans 15 amino acids. V was trimmed by 3 bases and J by 7 bases, leaving 22 bases between them. CDR3 residues: CSARGSPEDSEEQYF. CDR3 in DNA: TGCAGTGCTAGGGGGTCTCCCGAAGACAGCGAAGAGCAGTACTTC.

This clonotype showed up just a few times. The rearrangement joins TRBV6-5 to TRBJ2-7, with TRBD2 matching over 16 bases. Germline CDR1 reads MNHEY; CDR2 reads SVGAGI. This CDR3 contains 16 residues. After removal of 4 bases from V and 7 bases from J, the junction contained 7 bases not matched to a gene. CDR3 amino acids: CASSFGTSGRAGEQYF. DNA of the CDR3: TGTGCCAGCAGTTTTGGGACTAGCGGGAGGGCGGGGGAGCAGTACTTC.

This chain links TRBV13 with TRBJ1-1; 8 bases line up with TRBD1. The CDR3 length is 12 residues. Germline trimming cut 0 bases from V and 12 bases from J; bases unmatched to any gene: 3. Germline CDR1 and CDR2: PRHDT and FYEKMQ (reference sequence). The CDR3 DNA reads TGTGCCAGCAGCTTAGGCCGACAGGGGACTTTCTTT. Amino acid sequence: CASSLGRQGTFF. The variable domain in full, completed from reference TRBV13 and TRBJ1-1, reads AAGVIQSPRHLIKEKRETATLKCYPIPRHDTVYWYQQGPGQDPQFLISFYEKMQSDKGSIPDRFSAQQFSDYHSELNMSSLELGDSALYFCASSLGRQGTFFGQGTRLTVV.

The V call is TRBV9, the J call TRBJ1-5, with TRBD1 as a possible D gene (6 bases). The CDR3 covers 14 residues. Germline-derived CDR1 and CDR2 are SGDLS and YYNGEE. Trimming shortened V by 4 bases and J by 3 bases, and 11 bases separated the two germline ends. The CDR3 nucleotides are TGTGCCAGCAGCCCCCGGGACACCAATCAGCCCCAGCATTTT. Translating gives CASSPRDTNQPQHF.

The rearrangement joins TRBV7-9 to TRBJ2-5; D tentatively reads TRBD1 or TRBD2 (5 bases each). The germline V gene encodes CDR1 SEHNR and CDR2 FQNEAQ (reference sequence). Trimming took 5 bases from V and 3 from J, leaving 16 bases between them. The CDR3 contains 15 residues. CDR3 in amino acids: CASSPLSGAEETQYF. CDR3 sequence (DNA): TGTGCCAGCAGCCCCCTCTCCGGGGCCGAAGAGACCCAGTACTTC. Complete variable domain (other parts from reference TRBV7-9 and TRBJ2-5): DTGVSQNPRHKITKRGQNVTFRCDPISEHNRLYWYRQTLGQGPEFLTYFQNEAQLEKSRLLSDRFSAERPKGSFSTLEIQRTEQGDSAMYLCASSPLSGAEETQYFGPGTRLLVL.

The chain couples TRBV28 to TRBJ2-1; D unclear. Germline V gene sequence: CDR1 MDHEN, CDR2 SYDVKM. The CDR3 runs 14 residues. V lost 3 bases, J lost 3 bases, and 9 bases lay in between. The CDR3 sequence is CASSFLEIYNEQFF. The CDR3 DNA reads as TGTGCCAGCAGTTTTCTAGAAATCTACAATGAGCAGTTCTTC. Full variable domain (missing parts from reference TRBV28 and TRBJ2-1): DVKVTQSSRYLVKRTGEKVFLECVQDMDHENMFWYRQDPGLGLRLIYFSYDVKMKEKGDIPEGYSVSREKKERFSLILESASTNQTSMYLCASSFLEIYNEQFFGPGTRLTVL.

The chain joins TRBV28 to TRBJ2-5; the match to TRBD2 covers 9 bases. This CDR3 is built from 15 residues. Trimming cost V 6 bases and J 3 bases; bases outside gene matches: 8. CDR1 and CDR2 from the germline V gene are MDHEN and SYDVKM. CDR3 protein: CASSSGLAIKETQYF. The DNA of the CDR3 is TGTGCCAGCAGCTCCGGACTAGCGATTAAAGAGACCCAGTACTTC. Full variable domain (missing parts from reference TRBV28 and TRBJ2-5): DVKVTQSSRYLVKRTGEKVFLECVQDMDHENMFWYRQDPGLGLRLIYFSYDVKMKEKGDIPEGYSVSREKKERFSLILESASTNQTSMYLCASSSGLAIKETQYFGPGTRLLVL.

The chain recombines TRBV7-8 with TRBJ2-5, with D maybe TRBD1 (6 bases). The CDR3 sequence is 18 residues long. CDR1 and CDR2 from the germline V gene are SGHVS and FQNEAQ. The V end was cut by 1 base, the J end by 3 bases, with 21 bases between. CDR3: CASSLVLLARTEEETQYF. For the CDR3, the DNA is TGTGCCAGCAGCTTAGTCCTTTTGGCGAGGACAGAAGAAGAGACCCAGTACTTC.

This chain uses TRBV9 with TRBJ2-5; either TRBD1 or TRBD2 may fit D (5 bases each). Trimming took off 3 bases at V and 5 bases at J, with 17 bases between the two ends. CDR1 and CDR2 from the germline V gene are SGDLS and YYNGEE. The CDR3 is 15 amino acids. CDR3 residues: CASSGGKALGETQYF. The CDR3 DNA reads TGTGCCAGCAGCGGGGGGAAGGCCCTCGGGGAGACCCAGTACTTC.

In nucleotides, the CDR3 is TGTGCCAGCAGTTTTTCTAGTGGGAAATTTTACTACGAGCAGTACTTC. Amino acid sequence: CASSFSSGKFYYEQYF. The rearrangement links TRBV27 to TRBJ2-7; D is undetermined. The CDR3 extends over 16 amino acids. Germline CDR1 MNHEY, CDR2 SMNVEV (reference sequence). Trimming cost V 3 bases and J 3 bases, with 18 bases left between them.